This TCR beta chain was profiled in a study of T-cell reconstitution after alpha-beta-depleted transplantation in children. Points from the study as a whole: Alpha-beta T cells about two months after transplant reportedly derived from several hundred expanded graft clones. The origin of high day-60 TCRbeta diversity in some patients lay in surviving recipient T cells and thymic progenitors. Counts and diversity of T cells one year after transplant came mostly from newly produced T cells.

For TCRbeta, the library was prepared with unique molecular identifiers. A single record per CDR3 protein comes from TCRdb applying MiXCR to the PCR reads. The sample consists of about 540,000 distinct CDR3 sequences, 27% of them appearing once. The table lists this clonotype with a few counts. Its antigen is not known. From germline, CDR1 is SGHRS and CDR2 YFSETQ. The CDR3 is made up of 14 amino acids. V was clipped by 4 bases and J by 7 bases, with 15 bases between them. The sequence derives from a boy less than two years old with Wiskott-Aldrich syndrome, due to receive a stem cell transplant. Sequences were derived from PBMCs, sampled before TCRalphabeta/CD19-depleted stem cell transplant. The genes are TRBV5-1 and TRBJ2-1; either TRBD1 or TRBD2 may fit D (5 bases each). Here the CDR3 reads CASSPGIEGNEQFF. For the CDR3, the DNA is TGCGCCAGCAGCCCGGGGATAGAGGGGAATGAGCAGTTCTTC.